The 9 T cell receptor beta chains listed next were all sequenced from one sample in a study of blood T cell repertoires in COVID-19. The method was immunoSEQ multiplex PCR; TCRdb's version includes in-frame clones alone and lacks a portion of them. Altogether some 220,000 clones are present, 80% to 90% being singletons, with the ten largest covering about a sixth. Sequenced input: peripheral blood. The source is a woman aged 80 or older with active or convalescent COVID-19.

The J gene is TRBJ1-2, the V gene TRBV18; a possible D gene is TRBD1 (6 bases). V lost 6 bases and J 10 bases, leaving 18 bases between the germline ends. Germline V gene data show CDR1 as KGHSH and CDR2 as LQKENI. CDR3 length: 13 amino acids. The DNA for the CDR3 is TGTGCCAGCTCCTCGACAGCGGGGGCGGACTACACCTTC. This gives the protein CASSSTAGADYTF.

The chain combines TRBV15 with TRBJ1-1; tentatively, D is TRBD1 (6 bases). The CDR3 covers 16 residues. V dropped 1 base and J dropped 1 base, with 13 bases sitting between them. Looked up from germline, CDR1 is LNHNV and CDR2 is YYDKDF (reference sequence). CDR3 loop: CATSRGLLDRNTEAFF. In nucleotides, the CDR3 is TGTGCCACCAGCAGAGGGCTATTGGACAGGAACACTGAAGCTTTCTTT.

The chain recombines TRBV19 with TRBJ2-3; TRBD2 might be the D (6 bases). V lost 4 bases and J lost 1, with 9 bases in between. The CDR3 loop spans 14 amino acids. The V gene's germline CDR1 is LNHDA and CDR2 SQIVND (reference sequence). The CDR3 sequence: CASSSRGGTDTQYF. The DNA for the CDR3 is TGTGCCAGTAGTAGCCGCGGGGGCACAGATACGCAGTATTTT.

The CDR3 reads CASSLRQGGETQYF. The CDR3 DNA reads as TGTGCCAGCAGCTTGAGGCAGGGAGGGGAGACCCAGTACTTC. The chain carries TRBV5-4 and TRBJ2-5, with 7 bases that match TRBD2. Germline-derived CDR1 and CDR2 are SGHNT and YYREEE (reference sequence). J was trimmed by 5 bases and V by 1 base; bases with no gene match: 5. This CDR3 has 14 amino acids. The full variable domain, its missing parts supplied by reference TRBV5-4 and TRBJ2-5, is ETGVTQSPTHLIKTRGQQVTLRCSSQSGHNTVSWYQQALGQGPQFIFQYYREEENGRGNFPPRFSGLQFPNYSSELNVNALELDDSALYLCASSLRQGGETQYFGPGTRLLVL.

The chain recombines TRBV3-1 (or the pseudogene TRBV3-2) with TRBJ1-5; 8 bases align to TRBD1. V lost 1 base and J lost 7; bases outside the gene matches: 9. Germline V gene lookup returns CDR1 LGHDT and CDR2 YNNKEL (reference sequence). The CDR3 sequence is 16 residues long. The CDR3 nucleotides are TGTGCCAGCAGCCAAGGTTCAGCCGACAGGGGACAGCCCCAGCATTTT. This encodes CASSQGSADRGQPQHF.

The gene calls are TRBV30 and TRBJ2-4; 10 bases map to TRBD2. The ends lost 2 bases at V and 8 bases at J; junction bases unmatched: 12. The germline V gene encodes CDR1 GTSNPN and CDR2 SVGIG (reference sequence). The CDR3 is 16 residues long. CDR3 nucleotides: TGTGCCTGGAGTTCGCTAGCGGGGGCCCTACGGGACATTCAGTACTTC. This gives the protein CAWSSLAGALRDIQYF.

The rearrangement uses TRBV5-1 and TRBJ2-7, with TRBD1 matching over 7 bases. The CDR3 runs 15 residues. Germline lookup yields CDR1 SGHRS and CDR2 YFSETQ. The V gene end was trimmed by 4 bases and the J gene end by 5 bases; junction bases not matched to a gene: 12. The CDR3 sequence: CASSVLGGRGNEQYF. The CDR3 region has the DNA TGCGCCAGCAGCGTTCTTGGGGGCAGGGGGAACGAGCAGTACTTC.

The rearrangement links TRBV6-2 or TRBV6-3 to TRBJ1-2; TRBD1 might be the D (5 bases). The CDR3 extends over 16 amino acids. V dropped 4 bases and J dropped 4 bases, with 19 bases sitting between them. Germline CDR1 reads MNHEY; CDR2 reads SVGEGT. CDR3 in amino acids: CASSFPVTGRGYGYTF. The CDR3 DNA sequence: TGTGCCAGCAGTTTCCCTGTTACCGGGAGGGGCTATGGCTACACCTTC.

The chain joins TRBV5-4 to TRBJ2-7; no clear D gene. Deletions cut 3 bases from V and 9 bases from J, with 22 bases between. The CDR3 contains 15 residues. The V gene's germline CDR1 is SGHNT and CDR2 YYREEE (reference sequence). Written as DNA, the CDR3 is TGTGCCAGCAGCTCATGGAAGACTGGTCCCAACTTGCAGTACTTC. This gives the protein CASSSWKTGPNLQYF.